These 23 T cell receptor beta chains were all obtained from the same sample, sequenced in a study of blood T cell repertoires in COVID-19. Data came from immunoSEQ multiplex PCR; TCRdb stores just in-frame clones and leaves some out. The sample holds roughly 190,000 clones, 82% seen once. The material sequenced was PBMCs or T cells enriched from blood (not recorded which). The source of these receptors is a man in his forties who had recovered from COVID-19.

The chain employs TRBV27 and TRBJ1-1; D might be TRBD1 (5 bases). CDR3 length: 15 amino acids. V lost 5 bases to trimming and J lost 1 base, with 14 bases between them. The germline V gene encodes CDR1 MNHEY and CDR2 SMNVEV (reference sequence). CDR3 coding DNA: TGTGCCAGCAGTACCGCAGGGTGGGGGAACACTGAAGCTTTCTTT. Its protein is CASSTAGWGNTEAFF.

The chain carries TRBV4-3 and TRBJ1-3; 9 bases fit TRBD1. The trim removed 8 bases at V and 8 bases at J, leaving 4 bases unmatched. CDR3 length: 12 residues. Germline V gives CDR1 LGHNA, CDR2 YSLEER. CDR3 amino acids: CASGGQGDTIYF. In nucleotides, the CDR3 is TGCGCCAGCGGGGGACAGGGAGACACCATATATTTT.

The chain links TRBV7-2 to TRBJ1-1, with 12 bases aligning to TRBD1. The germline V gene has CDR1 SGHTA and CDR2 FQGNSA. The CDR3 covers 15 residues. V was clipped by 5 bases and J by 4 bases; unmatched bases: 5. CDR3 sequence (DNA): TGTGCCAGCAGCATTGGGACAGGGGGCCTCACTGAAGCTTTCTTT. It yields the protein CASSIGTGGLTEAFF.

The rearrangement links TRBV5-8 to TRBJ1-5; 10 bases line up with TRBD1. V shed 2 bases, J shed 4 bases, and the junction held 3 bases outside the gene matches. Germline-derived CDR1 and CDR2 are SGHTS and YDEGEE. The CDR3 length is 15 residues. CDR3 protein: CASSLRGQGNQPQHF. In DNA form, the CDR3 reads TGTGCCAGCAGCTTACGGGGACAGGGGAATCAGCCCCAGCATTTT.

The V call is TRBV7-9, the J call TRBJ1-1; 8 nucleotides match TRBD1. J gave up 0 bases and V 5 bases, and 8 bases lay outside the gene matches. The CDR3 contains 16 residues. Germline lookup yields CDR1 SEHNR and CDR2 FQNEAQ (reference sequence). This CDR3 reads CASSTWQTGVNTEAFF. DNA of the CDR3: TGTGCCAGCAGCACGTGGCAGACAGGGGTGAACACTGAAGCTTTCTTT.

This clone has just one count. The chain joins TRBV6-5 to TRBJ2-7; 10 bases line up with TRBD1. V dropped 9 bases and J dropped 4; count of bases not matched to a gene: 9. The CDR3 extends over 14 amino acids. Per the germline V gene, CDR1 is MNHEY and CDR2 is SVGAGI. CDR3 sequence reads: CASCWDRGKYEQYF. The CDR3, as DNA: TGTGCCAGTTGTTGGGACAGGGGAAAATACGAGCAGTACTTC.

J is TRBJ2-3 and V is TRBV5-4; 7 bases map to TRBD1. Germline CDR1 reads SGHNT; CDR2 reads YYREEE (reference sequence). There are 14 residues in the CDR3. After removal of 2 bases from V and 1 base from J, the junction contained 1 base not matched to a gene. The CDR3 loop reads CASSFTGGTDTQYF. The CDR3 DNA is TGTGCCAGCAGCTTTACAGGGGGCACAGATACGCAGTATTTT.

This clone was picked up a small number of times. The chain is built from TRBV4-1 and TRBJ1-2, with TRBD1 identical over 10 bases. J was trimmed by 7 bases and V by 4 bases; bases with no gene match: 6. Germline V lookup: CDR1 MGHRA, CDR2 YSYEKL. This CDR3 region has 14 residues. The CDR3 here is CASSPSGTGVGYTF. In DNA form, the CDR3 reads TGCGCCAGCAGCCCCTCCGGGACAGGGGTTGGCTACACCTTC.

The chain uses TRBV7-9 and TRBJ2-7; weak D call: TRBD2 (5 bases). Trimming removed 0 bases from V and 5 bases from J, with 8 bases in between. This CDR3 has 13 amino acids. Germline V CDR1 and CDR2: SEHNR, FQNEAQ (reference sequence). The CDR3: CASSLARVDEQYV. The CDR3 DNA reads as TGTGCCAGCAGCTTAGCGAGGGTCGACGAGCAGTACGTC.

This clone was recorded a few times. J is TRBJ2-3 and V is TRBV19, with 9 bases aligning to TRBD2. CDR1 is LNHDA, CDR2 SQIVND, per germline (reference sequence). J lost 1 base, V lost 5 bases, and 7 bases had no gene match. The CDR3 is 16 residues long. CDR3 in DNA: TGTGCCAGTAGTTTTCGGACTAGCGCTGGCACAGATACGCAGTATTTT. Its protein product is CASSFRTSAGTDTQYF. The full variable domain, its missing parts supplied by reference TRBV19 and TRBJ2-3, is DGGITQSPKYLFRKEGQNVTLSCEQNLNHDAMYWYRQDPGQGLRLIYYSQIVNDFQKGDIAEGYSVSREKKESFPLTVTSAQKNPTAFYLCASSFRTSAGTDTQYFGPGTRLTVL.

The chain couples TRBV7-9 to TRBJ1-6; D is undetermined. Germline values: CDR1 SEHNR, CDR2 FQNEAQ (reference sequence). The CDR3 is 16 amino acids. Between the trimmed V and J ends, which lost 3 bases and 3 bases, there was a span of 12 bases. CDR3 protein: CASSFLQASYNSPLHF. The CDR3 DNA follows: TGTGCCAGCAGCTTTCTCCAGGCCAGCTATAATTCACCCCTCCACTTT.

This clone was found many times. The chain joins TRBV18 to TRBJ1-6, with a possible D match to TRBD1 (6 bases). This CDR3 is 14 amino acids long. V dropped 3 bases and J dropped 10 bases, with 13 bases sitting between them. The germline gives CDR1 KGHSH, CDR2 LQKENI. CDR3 in amino acids: CASSPLQGSSPLHF. The CDR3 coding sequence is TGTGCCAGCTCACCCTTACAGGGATCATCACCCCTCCACTTT.

The genes are TRBV2 and TRBJ2-5; possible D gene TRBD2, 6 bases. V was clipped by 3 bases and J by 14 bases, with 19 bases between them. CDR3 length equals 13 residues. Germline V gene sequence: CDR1 SNHLY, CDR2 FYNNEI. CDR3 amino acids: CASSEGQGDSDYF. The CDR3 bases are TGTGCCAGCAGTGAGGGCCAAGGGGACTCGGATTACTTC.

J is TRBJ2-3 and V is TRBV11-3; the D gene is possibly TRBD1 (6 bases). Trimming pared 5 bases from V and 14 bases from J, leaving 17 bases between. Germline V CDR1 and CDR2: SGHNT, YENEEA. CDR3 size: 12 residues. The CDR3, as DNA: TGTGCCAGCAGCCATGACAGGTCGCCAGTGTATTTT. Translated: CASSHDRSPVYF.

The J gene is TRBJ1-2, the V gene TRBV7-9, with 7 bases that match TRBD1. Germline V gene lookup returns CDR1 SEHNR and CDR2 FQNEAQ (reference sequence). The CDR3 has 13 residues. Losses at the gene ends were 5 bases for V and 6 bases for J; bases not matched to a gene: 6. CDR3 nucleotides: TGTGCCAGCAGCAAGGGACAGTTCAATGGCTACACCTTC. It codes for CASSKGQFNGYTF. The full variable domain, with the rest looked up from reference TRBV7-9 and TRBJ1-2, is DTGVSQNPRHKITKRGQNVTFRCDPISEHNRLYWYRQTLGQGPEFLTYFQNEAQLEKSRLLSDRFSAERPKGSFSTLEIQRTEQGDSAMYLCASSKGQFNGYTFGSGTRLTVV.

The J gene is TRBJ1-3, the V gene TRBV5-4; 7 nucleotides align to TRBD1. CDR1 is SGHNT and CDR2 is YYREEE in the germline V gene (reference sequence). Trimming at V came to 3 bases and at J to 2 bases, leaving 8 bases not matched to a gene. This CDR3 comprises 16 residues. The CDR3 nucleotides are TGTGCCAGCAGCTCCCCGGACAGGTTCACTGGAAACACCATATATTTT. This encodes CASSSPDRFTGNTIYF. The variable domain in full, with the rest retrieved from reference TRBV5-4 and TRBJ1-3, is ETGVTQSPTHLIKTRGQQVTLRCSSQSGHNTVSWYQQALGQGPQFIFQYYREEENGRGNFPPRFSGLQFPNYSSELNVNALELDDSALYLCASSSPDRFTGNTIYFGEGSWLTVV.

The chain combines TRBV7-6 with TRBJ1-1; 7 bases align to TRBD1. This CDR3 is 13 amino acids long. Per the germline V gene, CDR1 is SGHVS and CDR2 is FNYEAQ. The J segment lost 0 bases and the V segment lost 8 bases, leaving 3 bases of the junction unmatched. CDR3 protein: CASGQVMNTEAFF. The CDR3, as DNA: TGTGCCAGCGGACAGGTCATGAACACTGAAGCTTTCTTT.

The sample holds a few counts of this clone. V gene TRBV13 combines with J gene TRBJ2-5, with 13 nucleotides matching TRBD2. The CDR3 has 17 residues. Germline lookup yields CDR1 PRHDT and CDR2 FYEKMQ (reference sequence). V shed 5 bases and J 4 bases; nucleotides not matched to a gene: 10. The CDR3 DNA reads TGTGCCAGCAGCGCACAACTAGCGGGAGGGCCGGGAGAGACCCAGTACTTC. Its translation is CASSAQLAGGPGETQYF.

This chain connects TRBV19 to TRBJ2-2; a weak D match, TRBD2 (5 bases). The V gene's germline CDR1 is LNHDA and CDR2 SQIVND (reference sequence). Deletions cut 3 bases from V and 1 base from J, with 6 bases between. The CDR3 is 14 amino acids. The CDR3 spells CASSIRGNTGELFF. As DNA, the CDR3 is TGTGCCAGTAGTATTCGGGGGAACACCGGGGAGCTGTTTTTT.

The chain employs TRBV5-6 and TRBJ1-3, with D unclear. The length of the CDR3 is 14 residues. V was cut by 0 bases and J by 4 bases, with 8 bases left in between. Germline CDR1 SGHDT, CDR2 YYEEEE. The chain's CDR3 is CASSLGRTGNTIYF. The CDR3 bases are TGTGCCAGCAGCTTGGGGAGGACGGGAAACACCATATATTTT.

The chain links TRBV5-6 to TRBJ2-1, with 9 bases fitting TRBD1. The ends lost 1 base at V and 6 bases at J; junction bases unmatched: 5. The CDR3 runs 15 residues. Germline values: CDR1 SGHDT, CDR2 YYEEEE. CDR3 DNA: TGTGCCAGCAGCTTGACCGGGACAGGGTTCAATGAGCAGTTCTTC. This gives the protein CASSLTGTGFNEQFF.

This chain uses TRBV4-2 with TRBJ1-4; D not certain. Germline V gene data show CDR1 as LGHNA and CDR2 as YNFKEQ. The CDR3 sequence is 14 residues long. Trimming shortened V by 7 bases and J by 4 bases, and 13 bases separated the two germline ends. In DNA form, the CDR3 reads TGTGCCAGCAAACCGGGTCCTTTTAATGAAAAACTGTTTTTT. Its translation is CASKPGPFNEKLFF.

The chain is built from TRBV30 and TRBJ1-3; 7 bases map to TRBD1. The V segment lost 0 bases and the J segment 1 base; nucleotides outside the gene matches: 12. Germline CDR1 reads GTSNPN; CDR2 reads SVGIG (reference sequence). This CDR3 region has 18 residues. CDR3 protein: CAWSVLSDRDSSGNTIYF. The DNA for the CDR3 is TGTGCCTGGAGTGTTCTATCCGACAGGGATTCGTCTGGAAACACCATATATTTT. Using reference TRBV30 and TRBJ1-3 for the parts outside the CDR3, the full variable domain is SQTIHQWPATLVQPVGSPLSLECTVEGTSNPNLYWYRQAAGRGLQLLFYSVGIGQISSEVPQNLSASRPQDRQFILSSKKLLLSDSGFYLCAWSVLSDRDSSGNTIYFGEGSWLTVV.